This is a list of T cell receptor beta chains from one sample in a study of shared clonotypes between healthy human individuals. Here immunoSEQ multiplex PCR was the method, and the copy in TCRdb shows in-frame clones only, minus some. The profile shows roughly 1,500,000 clones, about 98.5% of them singletons. The sample taken for sequencing was naive CD4+ T cells sorted from blood. The receptors originated from a man younger than 40 in good health. Both conserved end residues are part of each CDR3.

v_gene	CDR3aa
TRBV6-1	CASSEGRAQFSNQPQHF
TRBV11-3	CASSLDWEGGTDTQYF
TRBV6-5	CASSFGLAGGNEQFF
TRBV5-1	CASSSGPAREYEKLFF
TRBV7-3	CASSLIPRGTYNEQFF
TRBV11-2	CASSVNPSWGETRDTQYF
TRBV5-6	CASSLGRGQEYF
TRBV12-2	CASRKREEYYEQYF
TRBV28	CASSLAANTEAFF
TRBV7-2	CASSSRTGSYEQYF
TRBV19	CASSRDSLGELFF
TRBV5-1	CASSLALAAQETQYF
TRBV9	CASSVSGSYQETQYF
TRBV5-1	CASSLGLAGEFLAYEQYF
TRBV18	CASSPQGMETQYF
TRBV4-1	CASSQRQGRETQYF
TRBV20-1	CSARGTDTQYF
TRBV5-1	CASSPGGAPGNTIYF
TRBV2	CASRTYRENTEAFF
TRBV5-1	CASSLVSGANTDTQYF
TRBV18	CASSPEGQATGELFF
TRBV29-1	CSAEGGRYEQYF
TRBV28	CASRTVRPETQYF
TRBV19	CASSSSGTGMFGYTF
TRBV6-4	CASSDSKLAGGTTDTQYF
TRBV7-9	CAIETQRSHNEQFF
TRBV19	CASTNIGEGRRDYGYTF
TRBV19	CASRAKRRITDTQYF
TRBV27	CASSQAGGNTDTQYF
TRBV28	CASSHRRGTGTYSQPQHF
TRBV6-6	CASYWSGSGNYGYTF
TRBV6-5	CATLGHGASGELFF
TRBV6-4	CASGPLAGASGEQFF
TRBV10-3	CAISEGDREFYEQYF
TRBV6-5	CASSPYWGLYEQYF
TRBV5-1	CASSKGLAGGLYNEQFF
TRBV7-9	CASSSALAGGHQKNEQFF